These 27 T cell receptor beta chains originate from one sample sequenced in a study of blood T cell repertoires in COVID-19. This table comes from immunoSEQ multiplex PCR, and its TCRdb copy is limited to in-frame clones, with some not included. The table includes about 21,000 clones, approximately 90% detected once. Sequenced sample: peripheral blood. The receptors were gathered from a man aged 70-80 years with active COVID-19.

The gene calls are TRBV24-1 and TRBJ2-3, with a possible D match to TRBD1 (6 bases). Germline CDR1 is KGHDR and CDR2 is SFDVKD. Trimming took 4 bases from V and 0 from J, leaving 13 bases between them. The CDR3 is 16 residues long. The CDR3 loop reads CATSDPTGASTDTQYF. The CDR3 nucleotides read TGTGCCACCAGTGACCCGACAGGAGCTAGCACAGATACGCAGTATTTT.

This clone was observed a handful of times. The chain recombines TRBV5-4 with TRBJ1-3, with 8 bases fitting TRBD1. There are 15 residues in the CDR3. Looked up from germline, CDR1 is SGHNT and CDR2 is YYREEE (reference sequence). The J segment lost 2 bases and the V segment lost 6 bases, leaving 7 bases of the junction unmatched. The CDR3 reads CASTRDRGPGNTIYF. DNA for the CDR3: TGTGCCAGCACCAGAGACAGGGGCCCTGGAAACACCATATATTTT.

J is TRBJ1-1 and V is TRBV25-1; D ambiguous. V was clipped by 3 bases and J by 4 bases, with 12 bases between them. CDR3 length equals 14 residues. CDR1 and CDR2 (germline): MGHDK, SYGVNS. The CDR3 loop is CASSDGPSSTEAFF. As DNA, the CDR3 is TGTGCCAGCAGTGACGGCCCTAGCTCCACTGAAGCTTTCTTT.

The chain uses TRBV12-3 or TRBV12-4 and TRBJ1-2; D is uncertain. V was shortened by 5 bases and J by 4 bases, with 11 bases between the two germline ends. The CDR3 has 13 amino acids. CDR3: CASSQQQVYGYTF. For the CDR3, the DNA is TGTGCCAGCAGTCAACAGCAGGTCTATGGCTACACCTTC.

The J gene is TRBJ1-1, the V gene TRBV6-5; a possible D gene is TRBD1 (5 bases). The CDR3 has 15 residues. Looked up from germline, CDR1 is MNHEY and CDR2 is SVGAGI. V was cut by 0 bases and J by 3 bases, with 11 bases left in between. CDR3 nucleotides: TGTGCCAGCAGTTACTCGAACAGGAAGTACACTGAAGCTTTCTTT. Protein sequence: CASSYSNRKYTEAFF.

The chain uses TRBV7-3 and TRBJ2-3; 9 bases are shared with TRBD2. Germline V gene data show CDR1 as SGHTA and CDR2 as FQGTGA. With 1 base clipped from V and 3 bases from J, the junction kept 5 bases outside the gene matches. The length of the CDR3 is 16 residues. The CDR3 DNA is TGTGCCAGCAGCTTAATGAGCGGGGGGCCTACAGATACGCAGTATTTT. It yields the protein CASSLMSGGPTDTQYF.

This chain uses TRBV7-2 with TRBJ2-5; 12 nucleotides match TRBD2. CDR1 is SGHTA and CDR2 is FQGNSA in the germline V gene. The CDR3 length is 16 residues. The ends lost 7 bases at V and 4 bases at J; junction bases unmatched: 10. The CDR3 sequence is CASTRLAGVSVETQYF. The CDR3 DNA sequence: TGTGCCAGCACCCGACTAGCGGGAGTATCGGTAGAGACCCAGTACTTC. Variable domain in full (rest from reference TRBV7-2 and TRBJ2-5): GAGVSQSPSNKVTEKGKDVELRCDPISGHTALYWYRQSLGQGLEFLIYFQGNSAPDKSGLPSDRFSAERTGGSVSTLTIQRTQQEDSAVYLCASTRLAGVSVETQYFGPGTRLLVL.

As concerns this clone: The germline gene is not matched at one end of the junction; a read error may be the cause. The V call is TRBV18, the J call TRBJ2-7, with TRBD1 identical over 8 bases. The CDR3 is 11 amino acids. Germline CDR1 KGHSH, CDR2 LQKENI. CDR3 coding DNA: TGTGCCAGCTCCCAGGGGGCTGCGGCAGACTTC. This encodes CASSQGAAADF.

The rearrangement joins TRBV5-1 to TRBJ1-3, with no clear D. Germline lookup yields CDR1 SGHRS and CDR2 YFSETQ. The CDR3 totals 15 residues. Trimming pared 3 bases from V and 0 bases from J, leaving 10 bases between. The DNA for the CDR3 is TGCGCCAGCAGCTCCGCAGGATCCTCTGGAAACACCATATATTTT. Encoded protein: CASSSAGSSGNTIYF.

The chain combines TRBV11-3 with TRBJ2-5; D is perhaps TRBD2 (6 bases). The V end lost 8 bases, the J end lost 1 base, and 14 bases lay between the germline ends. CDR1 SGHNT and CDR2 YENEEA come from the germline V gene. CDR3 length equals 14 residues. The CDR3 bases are TGTGCCAGCGCGCGCGGGATGGGCCAAGAGACCCAGTACTTC. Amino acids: CASARGMGQETQYF.

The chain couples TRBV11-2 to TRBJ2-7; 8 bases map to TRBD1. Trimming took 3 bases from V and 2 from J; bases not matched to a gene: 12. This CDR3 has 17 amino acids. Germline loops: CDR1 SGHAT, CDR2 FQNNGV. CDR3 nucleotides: TGTGCCAGCAGCTTCACCACCGGACAGGGTTTACCCTACGAGCAGTACTTC. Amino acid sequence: CASSFTTGQGLPYEQYF.

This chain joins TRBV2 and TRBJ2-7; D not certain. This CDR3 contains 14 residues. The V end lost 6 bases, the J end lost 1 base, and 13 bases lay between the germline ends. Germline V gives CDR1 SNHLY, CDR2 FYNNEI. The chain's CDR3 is CASRQVHQSYEQYF. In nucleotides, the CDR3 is TGTGCCAGCAGGCAGGTTCACCAATCCTACGAGCAGTACTTC.

CDR3 DNA: TGTGCCAGCAGCCAGTTACCACAGGGCTCGAAATCACCCCTCCACTTT. Translated, it gives CASSQLPQGSKSPLHF. The chain combines TRBV3-1 (or the pseudogene TRBV3-2) with TRBJ1-6; TRBD1 might be the D (6 bases). This CDR3 has 16 residues. Germline lookup yields CDR1 LGHDT and CDR2 YNNKEL (reference sequence). The germline V and J ends were trimmed by 3 bases and 10 bases, with 19 bases remaining between them.

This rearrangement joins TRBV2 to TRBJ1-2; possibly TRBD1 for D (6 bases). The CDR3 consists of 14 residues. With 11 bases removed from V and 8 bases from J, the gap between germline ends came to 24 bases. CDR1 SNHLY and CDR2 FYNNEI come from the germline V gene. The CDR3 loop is CARSLRGGADGYTF. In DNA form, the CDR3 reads TGTGCCCGCTCACTCCGGGGGGGGGCGGACGGCTACACCTTC.

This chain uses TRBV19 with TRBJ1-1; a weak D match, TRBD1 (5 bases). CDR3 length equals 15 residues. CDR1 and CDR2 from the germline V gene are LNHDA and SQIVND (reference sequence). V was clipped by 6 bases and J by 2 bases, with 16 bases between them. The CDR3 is CASRRLGGANTEAFF. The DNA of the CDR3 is TGTGCCAGTAGAAGGTTGGGAGGGGCTAACACTGAAGCTTTCTTT.

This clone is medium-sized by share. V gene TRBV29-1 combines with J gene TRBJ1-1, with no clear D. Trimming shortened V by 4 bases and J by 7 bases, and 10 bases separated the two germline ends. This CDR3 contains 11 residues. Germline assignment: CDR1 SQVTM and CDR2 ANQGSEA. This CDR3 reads CSVVPPLEAFF. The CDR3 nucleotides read TGCAGCGTTGTTCCCCCCCTTGAAGCTTTCTTT.

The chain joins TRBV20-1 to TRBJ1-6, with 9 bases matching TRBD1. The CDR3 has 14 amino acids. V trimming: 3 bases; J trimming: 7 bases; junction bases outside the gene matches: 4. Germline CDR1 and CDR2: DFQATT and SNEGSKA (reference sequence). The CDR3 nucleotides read TGCAGTGCTAGTCCTGGACAGGGGAATTCACCCCTCCACTTT. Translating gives CSASPGQGNSPLHF.

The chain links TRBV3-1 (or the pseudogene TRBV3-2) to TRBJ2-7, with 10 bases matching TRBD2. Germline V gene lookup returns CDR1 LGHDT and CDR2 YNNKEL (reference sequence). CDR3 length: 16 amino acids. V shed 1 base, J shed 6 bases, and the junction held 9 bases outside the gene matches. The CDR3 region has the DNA TGTGCCAGCAGCCAAGGGTCGCTAGCGGGAGTGGGCGAGCAGTACTTC. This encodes CASSQGSLAGVGEQYF.

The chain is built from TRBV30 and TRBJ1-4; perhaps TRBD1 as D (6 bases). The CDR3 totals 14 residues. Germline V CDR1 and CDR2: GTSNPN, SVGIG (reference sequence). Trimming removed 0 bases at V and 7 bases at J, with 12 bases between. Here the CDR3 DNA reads TGTGCCTGGAGTGTATCAGGGGTTGGTGAAAAACTGTTTTTT. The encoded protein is CAWSVSGVGEKLFF.

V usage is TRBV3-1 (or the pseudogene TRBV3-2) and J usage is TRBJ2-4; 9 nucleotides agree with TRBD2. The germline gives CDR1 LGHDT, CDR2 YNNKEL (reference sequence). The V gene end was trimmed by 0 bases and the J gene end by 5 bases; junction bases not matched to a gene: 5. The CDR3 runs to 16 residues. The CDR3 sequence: CASSQDISGGQNIQYF. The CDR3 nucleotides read TGTGCCAGCAGCCAAGATATTAGCGGGGGCCAAAACATTCAGTACTTC.

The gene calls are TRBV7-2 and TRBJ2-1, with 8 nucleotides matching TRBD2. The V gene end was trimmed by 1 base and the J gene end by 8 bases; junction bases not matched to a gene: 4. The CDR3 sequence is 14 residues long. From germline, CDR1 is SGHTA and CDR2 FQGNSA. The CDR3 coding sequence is TGTGCCAGCAGCTTAGATAGCGGGGCAGATGAGCAGTTCTTC. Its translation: CASSLDSGADEQFF.

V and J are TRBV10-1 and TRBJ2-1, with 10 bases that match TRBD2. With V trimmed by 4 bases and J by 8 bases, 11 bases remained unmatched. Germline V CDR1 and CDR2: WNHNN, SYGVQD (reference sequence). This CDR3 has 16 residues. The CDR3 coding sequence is TGCGCCAGCAGTGCCTATAGAGCGGGAGGGCCCCATGAGCAGTTCTTC. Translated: CASSAYRAGGPHEQFF.

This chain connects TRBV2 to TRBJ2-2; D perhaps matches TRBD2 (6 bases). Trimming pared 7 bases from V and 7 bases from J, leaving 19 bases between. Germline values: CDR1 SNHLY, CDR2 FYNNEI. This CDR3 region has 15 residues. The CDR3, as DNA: TGTGCCAGCAAGGTCCTTGGCGGGGTGGGCGGGGAGCTGTTTTTT. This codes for CASKVLGGVGGELFF.

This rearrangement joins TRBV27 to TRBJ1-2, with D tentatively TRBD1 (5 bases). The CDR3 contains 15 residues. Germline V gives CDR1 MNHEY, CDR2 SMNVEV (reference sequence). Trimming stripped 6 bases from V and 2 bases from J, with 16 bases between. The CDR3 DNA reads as TGTGCCAGCAGAAAAGGGGTTCTGGGGAACTATGGCTACACCTTC. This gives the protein CASRKGVLGNYGYTF.

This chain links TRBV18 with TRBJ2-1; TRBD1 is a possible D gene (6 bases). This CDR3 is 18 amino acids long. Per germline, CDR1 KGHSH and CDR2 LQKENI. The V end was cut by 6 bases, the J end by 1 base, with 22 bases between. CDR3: CASSIGRDTVGSYNEQFF. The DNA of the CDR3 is TGTGCCAGCTCGATAGGCCGGGACACCGTTGGTTCCTACAATGAGCAGTTCTTC.

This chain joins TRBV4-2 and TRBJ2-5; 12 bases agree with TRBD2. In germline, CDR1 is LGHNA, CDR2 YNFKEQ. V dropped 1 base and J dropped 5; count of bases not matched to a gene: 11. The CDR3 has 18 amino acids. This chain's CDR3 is CASSQADSSGRARETQYF. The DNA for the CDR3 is TGTGCCAGCAGCCAAGCAGATTCTAGCGGGAGGGCAAGGGAGACCCAGTACTTC.

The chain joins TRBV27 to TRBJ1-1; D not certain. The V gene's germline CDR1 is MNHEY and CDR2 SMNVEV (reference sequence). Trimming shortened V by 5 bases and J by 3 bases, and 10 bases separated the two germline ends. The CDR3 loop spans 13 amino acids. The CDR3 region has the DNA TGTGCCAGCAGTATACGGGAGGACACTGAAGCTTTCTTT. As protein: CASSIREDTEAFF.